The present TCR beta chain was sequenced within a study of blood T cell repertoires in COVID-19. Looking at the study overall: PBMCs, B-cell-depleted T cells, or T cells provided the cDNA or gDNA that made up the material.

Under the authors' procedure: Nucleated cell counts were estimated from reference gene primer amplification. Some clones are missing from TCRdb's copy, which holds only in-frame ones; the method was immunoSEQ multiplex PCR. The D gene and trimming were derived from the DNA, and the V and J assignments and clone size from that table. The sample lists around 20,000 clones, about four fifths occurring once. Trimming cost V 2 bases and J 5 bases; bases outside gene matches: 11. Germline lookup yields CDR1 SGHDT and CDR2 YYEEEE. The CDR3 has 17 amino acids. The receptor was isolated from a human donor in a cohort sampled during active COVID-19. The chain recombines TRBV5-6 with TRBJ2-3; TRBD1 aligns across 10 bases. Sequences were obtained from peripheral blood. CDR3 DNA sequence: TGTGCCAGCAGCTTTTGGCTGGGGACAGGGGCGAGAGATACGCAGTATTTT. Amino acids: CASSFWLGTGARDTQYF.